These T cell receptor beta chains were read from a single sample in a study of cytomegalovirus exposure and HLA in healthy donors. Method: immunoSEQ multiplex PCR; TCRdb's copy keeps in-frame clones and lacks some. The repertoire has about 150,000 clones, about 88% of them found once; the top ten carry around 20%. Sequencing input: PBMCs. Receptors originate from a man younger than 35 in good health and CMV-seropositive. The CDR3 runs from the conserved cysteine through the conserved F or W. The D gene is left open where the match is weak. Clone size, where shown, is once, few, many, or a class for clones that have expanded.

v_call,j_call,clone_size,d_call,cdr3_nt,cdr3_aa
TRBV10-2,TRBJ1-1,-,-,TGCGCCAGCAGTGAGTCGAAGGGCCGGGGGACTGAAGCTTTCTTT,CASSESKGRGTEAFF
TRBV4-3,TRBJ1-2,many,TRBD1,TGCGCCAGCAGCCAATACTCGACAGGGACCGACTATGGCTACACCTTC,CASSQYSTGTDYGYTF
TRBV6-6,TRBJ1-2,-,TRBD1,TGTGCCAGCAGTTCTCGGGACAGGGGGCGCGGTGGCTACACCTTC,CASSSRDRGRGGYTF
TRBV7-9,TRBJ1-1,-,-,TGTGCCAGCAAGGGCCGGGGGTTTGGTGAAGCTTTCTTT,CASKGRGFGEAFF
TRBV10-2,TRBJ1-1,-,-,TGCGCCAGCAGTGAGTTATCGGGCACTGAAGCTTTCTTT,CASSELSGTEAFF
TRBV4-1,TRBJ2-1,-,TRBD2,TGCGCCAGCAGCCAACCGCGGGGGGCAGGCAATGAGCAGTTCTTC,CASSQPRGAGNEQFF
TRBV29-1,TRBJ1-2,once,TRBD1,TGCAGCGTTCAGGGGGCGCTTGGCTACACCTTC,CSVQGALGYTF
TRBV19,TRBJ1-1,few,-,TGTGCCAGTAGTATGGGGGGACGGCCTGCCACTGAAGCTTTCTTT,CASSMGGRPATEAFF
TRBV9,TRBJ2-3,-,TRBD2,TGTGCCAGCAGCGCTAGCGGGGGGCTACACACAGATACGCAGTATTTT,CASSASGGLHTDTQYF
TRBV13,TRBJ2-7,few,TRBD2,TGTGCCAGCAGCTTGGGGGGGAGTGAGTACGAGCAGTACTTC,CASSLGGSEYEQYF
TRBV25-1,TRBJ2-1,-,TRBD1,TGTGCCAGCACCCCAGGACAGGGACCCTACAATGAGCAGTTCTTC,CASTPGQGPYNEQFF
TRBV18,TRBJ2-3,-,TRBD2,TGTGCCAGCTCACCTCTAGCGGGGCAGGCAGATACGCAGTATTTT,CASSPLAGQADTQYF
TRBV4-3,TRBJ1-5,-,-,TGCGCCAGCAGCCAGCAGGGAGGGGGCAATCAGCCCCAGCATTTT,CASSQQGGGNQPQHF
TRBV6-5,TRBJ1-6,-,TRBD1,TGTGCCAGCAGTTTAGGCGGGACAGGGGTAAATTCACCCCTCCACTTT,CASSLGGTGVNSPLHF
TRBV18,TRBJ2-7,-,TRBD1,TGTGCCAGCTCACCACGGGACAGGAGTTACGAGCAGTACTTC,CASSPRDRSYEQYF
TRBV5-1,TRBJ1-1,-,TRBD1,TGCGCCAGCAAGGGACAGGGGCTAACCACTGAAGCTTTCTTT,CASKGQGLTTEAFF
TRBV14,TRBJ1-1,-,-,TGTGCCAGCAGCCTGGGGAGGCACACTGAAGCTTTCTTT,CASSLGRHTEAFF
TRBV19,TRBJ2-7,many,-,TGTGCCAGTAGTATTCCAGATTCCTACGAGCAGTACTTC,CASSIPDSYEQYF
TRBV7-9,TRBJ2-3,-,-,TGTGCCAGCAGCTTAGGTACGCTGGGTAGCGGCGGAGATACGCAGTATTTT,CASSLGTLGSGGDTQYF
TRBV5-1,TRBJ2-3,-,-,TGCGCCAGCAGCTTGGGGAGACCAGATACGCAGTATTTT,CASSLGRPDTQYF
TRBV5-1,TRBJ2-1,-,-,TGCGCCAGCAATTTAGCGAATATCTACAATGAGCAGTTCTTC,CASNLANIYNEQFF
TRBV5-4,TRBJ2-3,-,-,TGTGCCAGCACAGAAGTCCTCACAGATACGCAGTATTTT,CASTEVLTDTQYF
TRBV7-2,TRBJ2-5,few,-,TGTGCCAGCAGCTCTCAGGAGACCCAGTACTTC,CASSSQETQYF
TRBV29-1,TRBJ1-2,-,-,TGCAGCGCGTTGACCGGGGGTTATGGCTACACCTTC,CSALTGGYGYTF
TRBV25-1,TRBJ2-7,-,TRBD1,TGTGCCAGCAGTGAATATGGGCCCGGGACAGGGTCCTCCTACGAGCAGTACTTC,CASSEYGPGTGSSYEQYF
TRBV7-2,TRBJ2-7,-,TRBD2,TGTGCCAGCAGCTTAGTGAGGACTAGCGGGGACGCCTACGAGCAGTACTTC,CASSLVRTSGDAYEQYF
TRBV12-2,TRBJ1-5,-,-,TGTGCAAGTCCCACCACAGGGGGGGGGCGCGATAGGCGCAATCAGCCCCAGCATTTT,CASPTTGGGRDRRNQPQHF
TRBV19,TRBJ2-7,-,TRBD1,TGTGCCAGTAGTACCGGGACAGGGAGAGTCTACGAGCAGTACTTC,CASSTGTGRVYEQYF
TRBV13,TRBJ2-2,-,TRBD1,TGTGCCAGCAGCTATCGCCGGACAGGGGTGGTCGCCGGGGAGCTGTTTTTT,CASSYRRTGVVAGELFF
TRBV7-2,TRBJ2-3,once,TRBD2,TGTGCCAGCAGCTTAGTTAGCGGGGGTCGCACAGATACGCAGTATTTT,CASSLVSGGRTDTQYF
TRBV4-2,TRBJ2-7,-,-,TGTGCCAGCAGCCAAGATGAAGGGGTAGACGAGCAGTACTTC,CASSQDEGVDEQYF
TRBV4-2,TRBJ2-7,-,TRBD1,TGTGCCAGCAGCCAAAGGCGGACAGGGGAATCCTACGAGCAGTACTTC,CASSQRRTGESYEQYF
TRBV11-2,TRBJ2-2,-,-,TGTGCCAGCAGCGCCCGGGCTAGCCGGAACACCGGGGAGCTGTTTTTT,CASSARASRNTGELFF